The entry below gives a single T cell receptor (beta chain) sequence along with its context. No antigen is known for it. The sample holds no much larger clone one base away, and base qualities are not on file. Each donor gave one peripheral blood draw, about 100 mL on average, collected into heparinised tubes. Using a panel that included CD45RO, CCR7, CD25, CD127, CD95 and CD27, naive, central memory, regulatory and stem cell-like memory CD4+ T cells were sorted on a BD FACSAria II. Every sorted population had a purity above 95%. PBMCs were separated immediately by Lymphoprep density gradient centrifugation and were stained directly, without being cultured. To minimize batch effects, samples were stained and sorted in pairs, one healthy donor with one patient per experiment. The record originates from a study of beta chain features in type 1 diabetes (dated by TCRdb to the late 2010s). General notes on the study: No differences in mean age, gender distribution, total cell number or subset yield were found between patients and healthy donors. A total of roughly 99 million sorted cells were examined across all samples, and the number of cells per subset was strongly correlated with RNA yield. In the study, TCRB repertoires of sorted circulating CD4+ T cell subsets from recently diagnosed type 1 diabetes patients were compared with those of matched healthy donors. Regulatory and stem cell-like memory subsets were isolated from only 8 patients and about eight healthy donors, whereas naive and central memory subsets came from all 30 or so donors. Study-wide conclusions, independent of this receptor: PCR may preferentially amplify shorter templates, but because patient and control samples were amplified and corrected together, any resulting skew would affect both groups equally. Naive, central memory and regulatory TCRB repertoires appeared more similar among patients than among healthy donors. Because cDNA was sequenced instead of genomic DNA, activated cells with high expression could be over-represented, although the groups did not differ in activation or CD3 levels. Patients with type 1 diabetes made fewer insertions and deleted more nucleotides at VDJ recombination sites, implying thymic rearrangement abnormalities. Type 1 diabetes patients showed a moderate but significant shortening of TCRB CDR3 length in all four CD4+ subsets. Only small numbers of individuals were included in the HLA sub-analyses, which left unresolved whether HLA type had any influence on TCRB rearrangement.

The entire isolated RNA was reverse transcribed using the High Capacity cDNA Reverse Transcription Kit, and thus expressed TCRB transcripts were sequenced. Deep immunoSEQ sequencing was applied to naive, central memory and regulatory T cell samples, giving an average of roughly 3.5 million total reads per sample. After sorted cells were lysed in RLT buffer, RNA was extracted with DNase-treated RNeasy Micro or Mini kits, with the choice depending on cell number. To prevent cross-contamination, each cell subset was processed individually, whereas patient and healthy donor samples were processed jointly. TCRB sequences were amplified from cDNA with the immunoSEQ multiplex PCR, producing 87-bp fragments spanning the CDR3 region. Sequencing of the amplicons was done on the Illumina HiSeq platform. The authors' analysis ran thus. PCR bias was corrected computationally using synthetic template baselines, and reads within Hamming distance 2 were collapsed, with unmergeable singletons discarded. Reads were aligned to IMGT to assign V, D and J genes, CDR3 length, and insertions or deletions at six rearrangement sites. Within each subset, clonotype counts were normalized to sorted cell number, and only after that were true diversity and Gini coefficients computed with the tcR R package. Repertoire sharing was quantified using the overlap coefficient calculated on TCRB nucleotide sequences. Out-of-frame TCRB sequences from naive cells were analyzed as a proxy for the pre-selection repertoire. This is the immuneACCESS table as TCRdb keeps it, with only in-frame sequences that have V and J called. A part of the clones is gone; compared with another copy, unresolved V genes explain less than half, and the rest is unexplained. D and trimming were read from the DNA, whereas the V and J calls and clone size are those reported in that table. In all, the sample holds about 710,000 clones, and roughly an eighth of those were seen once. The top ten clonotypes cover 0.035% to 0.04% of the sample.

This TCR derives from a man aged 18 to 30 with type 1 diabetes. The source material was naive CD4+ T cells from blood. The cell subset or site tag for this specimen amounts to: true naive CD4+ T cells.

The CDR3 here reads CASSPRVMGRGTYEQYF. The DNA reads TGTGCCAGCTCACCACGAGTTATGGGCAGGGGGACCTACGAGCAGTACTTC. Recombination connected TRBV18 to TRBJ2-7; TRBD1 aligns with 7 central bases. Based on the germline V gene, the CDR1 and CDR2 sequences are KGHSH and LQKENI. V loses 1 base at its end and J loses 2 bases; junction bases beyond the gene matches: 11. The CDR3, from cysteine to phenylalanine, totals 17 residues. The only DNA kept is the CDR3, 51 bases in frame from the first base.